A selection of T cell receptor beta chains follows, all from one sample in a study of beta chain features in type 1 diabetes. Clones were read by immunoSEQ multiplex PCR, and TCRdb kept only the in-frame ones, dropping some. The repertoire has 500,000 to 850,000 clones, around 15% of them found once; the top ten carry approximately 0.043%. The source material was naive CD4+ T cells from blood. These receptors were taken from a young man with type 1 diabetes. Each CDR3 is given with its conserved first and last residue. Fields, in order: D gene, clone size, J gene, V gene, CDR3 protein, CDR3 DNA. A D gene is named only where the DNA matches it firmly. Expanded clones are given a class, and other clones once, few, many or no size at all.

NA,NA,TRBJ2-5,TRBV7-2,CASRGQETQYF,TGTGCCAGCAGGGGCCAAGAGACCCAGTACTTC
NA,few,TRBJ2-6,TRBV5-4,CASGYRRKSSGANVLTF,TGTGCCAGCGGATACCGACGGAAAAGCTCTGGGGCCAACGTCCTGACTTTC
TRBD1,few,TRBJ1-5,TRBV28,CASIFRGTYQPQHF,TGTGCCAGCATATTCAGGGGGACTTATCAGCCCCAGCATTTT
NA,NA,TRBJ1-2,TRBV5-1,CASSLDRDYGYTF,TGCGCCAGCAGCTTGGACAGGGACTATGGCTACACCTTC
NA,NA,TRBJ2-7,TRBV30,CAWSRGPGGGDEQYF,TGTGCCTGGAGCCGGGGGCCCGGGGGCGGCGACGAGCAGTACTTC
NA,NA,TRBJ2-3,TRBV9,CASSATTDTQYF,TGTGCCAGCAGCGCAACCACAGATACGCAGTATTTT
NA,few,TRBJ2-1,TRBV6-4,CASGLSGTSYNEQFF,TGTGCCAGTGGCTTAAGCGGGACATCCTACAATGAGCAGTTCTTC
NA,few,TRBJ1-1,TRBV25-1,CASSDSSLNTEAFF,TGTGCCAGCAGCGACAGTAGCCTGAACACTGAAGCTTTCTTT
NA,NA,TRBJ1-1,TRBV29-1,CSVEGMGATEAFF,TGCAGCGTTGAAGGTATGGGGGCTACTGAAGCTTTCTTT
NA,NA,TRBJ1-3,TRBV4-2,CASSQEPESSGNTIYF,TGTGCCAGCAGCCAAGAACCAGAGAGCTCTGGAAACACCATATATTTT
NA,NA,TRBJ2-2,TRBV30,CAWSVMLNTGELFF,TGTGCCTGGAGTGTAATGTTGAACACCGGGGAGCTGTTTTTT
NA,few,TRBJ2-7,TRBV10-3,CAISMTEKPYEQYF,TGTGCCATCAGTATGACAGAAAAGCCCTACGAGCAGTACTTC
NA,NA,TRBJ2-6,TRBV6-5,CASSSSQSSGANVLTF,TGTGCCAGCAGTTCCTCTCAGAGCTCTGGGGCCAACGTCCTGACTTTC
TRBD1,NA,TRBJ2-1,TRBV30,CAWTGTGEQEQFF,TGTGCCTGGACCGGGACAGGGGAACAAGAGCAGTTCTTC
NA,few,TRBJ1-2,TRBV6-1,CASTPTVRRGYTF,TGTGCCAGCACCCCTACGGTACGCCGAGGCTACACCTTC
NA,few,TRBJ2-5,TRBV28,CATGGGATLGETQYF,TGTGCCACCGGTGGTGGAGCTACCCTCGGAGAGACCCAGTACTTC
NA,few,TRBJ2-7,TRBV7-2,CASSLGSPGAHEQYF,TGTGCCAGCAGCTTAGGTTCGCCGGGGGCCCACGAGCAGTACTTC
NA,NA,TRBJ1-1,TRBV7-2,CASSLLGGEKAFF,TGTGCCAGCAGCTTATTAGGCGGTGAGAAAGCTTTCTTT
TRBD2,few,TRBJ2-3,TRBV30,CAESGGAGDTQYF,TGTGCCGAGAGCGGGGGGGCCGGAGATACGCAGTATTTT
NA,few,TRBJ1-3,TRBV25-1,CASSDPGTSGNTIYF,TGTGCCAGCAGTGATCCGGGTACCTCTGGAAACACCATATATTTT
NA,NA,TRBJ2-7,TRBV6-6,CASREGAPSGEQYF,TGTGCCAGCAGGGAAGGGGCCCCTTCTGGAGAGCAGTACTTC
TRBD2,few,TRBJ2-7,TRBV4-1,CASSLTIGTSSEQYF,TGCGCCAGCAGCCTAACGATCGGGACTAGCTCCGAGCAGTACTTC
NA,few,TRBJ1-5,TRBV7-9,CASSFSTINSNQPQHF,TGTGCCAGCAGCTTCAGTACGATTAATAGCAATCAGCCCCAGCATTTT
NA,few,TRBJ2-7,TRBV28,CASSLGQGGSEQYF,TGTGCCAGCAGTTTGGGGCAGGGTGGTTCCGAGCAGTACTTC
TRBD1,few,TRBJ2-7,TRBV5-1,CASSTRDRGISEQYF,TGCGCCAGCAGTACCCGGGACAGGGGGATCAGCGAGCAGTACTTC
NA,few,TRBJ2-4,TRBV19,CASSKTRALENIQYF,TGTGCCAGTAGTAAAACTAGGGCCCTTGAGAACATTCAGTACTTC
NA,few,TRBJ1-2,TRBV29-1,CSVEMARGYYGYTF,TGCAGCGTTGAAATGGCGAGGGGCTACTATGGCTACACCTTC
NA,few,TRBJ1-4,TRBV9,CASGRQIRGEKLFF,TGTGCCAGCGGTAGACAGATACGTGGTGAGAAACTGTTTTTT
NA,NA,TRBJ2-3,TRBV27,CASSPKGRNTDTQYF,TGTGCCAGCAGTCCCAAGGGCAGGAACACAGATACGCAGTATTTT
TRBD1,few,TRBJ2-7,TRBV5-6,CASSIRTGAYEQYF,TGTGCCAGCAGCATTAGGACAGGGGCCTACGAGCAGTACTTC
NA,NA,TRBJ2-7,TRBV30,CAWSGGDPYEQYF,TGTGCCTGGAGTGGGGGGGACCCCTACGAGCAGTACTTC
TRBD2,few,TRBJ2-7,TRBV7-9,CASSLYGGSGTYEQYF,TGTGCCAGCAGCTTATATGGCGGGAGCGGCACCTACGAGCAGTACTTC
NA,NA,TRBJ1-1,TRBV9,CASSPERGNTEAFF,TGTGCCAGCAGCCCGGAGAGGGGGAACACTGAAGCTTTCTTT
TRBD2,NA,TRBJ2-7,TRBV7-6,CASSLYASGSYEQYF,TGTGCCAGCAGCTTATATGCTAGCGGCTCCTACGAGCAGTACTTC
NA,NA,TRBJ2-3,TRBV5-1,CASSPTEERAYSTDTQYF,TGCGCCAGCAGCCCAACTGAAGAGCGGGCTTATAGCACAGATACGCAGTATTTT
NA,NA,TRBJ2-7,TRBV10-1,CASSTPNSYEQYF,TGCGCCAGCAGTACGCCGAACTCCTACGAGCAGTACTTC
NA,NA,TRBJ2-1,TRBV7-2,CASSLRRYNEQFF,TGTGCCAGCAGCCTCCGACGGTACAATGAGCAGTTCTTC
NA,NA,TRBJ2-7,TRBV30,CAWRVPGETGYEQYF,TGTGCCTGGAGGGTTCCAGGGGAAACGGGCTACGAGCAGTACTTC
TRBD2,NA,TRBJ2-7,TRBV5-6,CASSLLGGGYEQYF,TGTGCCAGCAGCTTGCTCGGCGGGGGCTACGAGCAGTACTTC
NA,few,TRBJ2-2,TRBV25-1,CASRYTGELFF,TGTGCCAGCAGATACACCGGGGAGCTGTTTTTT
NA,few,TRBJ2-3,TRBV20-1,CSAKGPDTQYF,TGCAGTGCTAAAGGTCCAGATACGCAGTATTTT
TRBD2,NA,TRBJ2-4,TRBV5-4,CASSLLDWREGNIQYF,TGTGCCAGCAGCTTGCTCGATTGGCGGGAGGGTAACATTCAGTACTTC
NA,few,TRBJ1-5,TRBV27,CASSPVRGPNQPQHF,TGTGCCAGCAGTCCGGTCAGGGGACCCAATCAGCCCCAGCATTTT
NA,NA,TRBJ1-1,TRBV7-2,CASSLTLNTEAFF,TGTGCCAGCAGCTTAACACTAAACACTGAAGCTTTCTTT
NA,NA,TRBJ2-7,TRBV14,CASSRLGVDEQYF,TGTGCCAGCAGCCGACTGGGCGTCGACGAGCAGTACTTC
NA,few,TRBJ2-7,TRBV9,CASSVVPSFPEQYF,TGTGCCAGCAGCGTAGTACCCTCCTTTCCCGAGCAGTACTTC
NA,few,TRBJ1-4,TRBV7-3,CASSQGRDEKLFF,TGTGCCAGCAGTCAGGGGCGCGATGAAAAACTGTTTTTT
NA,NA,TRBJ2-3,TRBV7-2,CASSLNSFTDTQYF,TGTGCCAGCAGCTTAAACAGCTTCACAGATACGCAGTATTTT
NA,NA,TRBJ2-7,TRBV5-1,CASSADSSYEQYF,TGCGCCAGCAGCGCGGACAGCTCCTACGAGCAGTACTTC